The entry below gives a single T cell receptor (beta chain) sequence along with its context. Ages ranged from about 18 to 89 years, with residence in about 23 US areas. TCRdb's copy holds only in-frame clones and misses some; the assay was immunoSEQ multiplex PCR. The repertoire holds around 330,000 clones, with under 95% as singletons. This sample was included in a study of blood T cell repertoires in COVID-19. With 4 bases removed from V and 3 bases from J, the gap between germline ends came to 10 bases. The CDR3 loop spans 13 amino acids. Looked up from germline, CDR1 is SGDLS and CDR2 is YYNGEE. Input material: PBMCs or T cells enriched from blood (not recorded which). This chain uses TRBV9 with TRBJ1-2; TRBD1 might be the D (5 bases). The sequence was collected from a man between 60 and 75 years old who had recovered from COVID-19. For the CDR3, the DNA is TGTGCCAGCAGCTTTGGGACTGACTATGGCTACACCTTC. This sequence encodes CASSFGTDYGYTF.